The 26 T cell receptor beta chains reported below all come from one sample, sequenced in a study of post-analysis software for immune sequencing data (dated by TCRdb to the mid-2010s). Results the study describes overall, beyond this receptor: Patients showed significantly higher frequencies than controls for about five TRBV segments, among them TRBV5-6, TRBV5-1 and TRBV20-1.

The antigens these receptors bind are not known. Libraries were built with PCR. Sequencing used an Illumina HiSeq 2500. To reduce PCR and sequencing biases, unique molecular identifiers were built into the TCR beta cDNA libraries. In-frame beta chains were kept once TCRdb had trimmed the public reads at Q25 with fastp and called clones with MiXCR. Every CDR3 protein is listed once, alongside the most common genes and DNA of its rows. This sample is represented by approximately 360,000 distinct CDR3 sequences; around 33% of them were singletons. 13% of the sample rests with the top ten. Sequenced sample: blood. These receptors originate from a girl aged 10-17 years with multiple sclerosis.

V is TRBV28 and J is TRBJ1-4, with 7 bases that match TRBD1. This CDR3 comprises 15 residues. CDR1 and CDR2 from the germline V gene are MDHEN and SYDVKM. The J segment lost 6 bases and the V segment lost 5 bases, leaving 9 bases of the junction unmatched. CDR3 coding DNA: TGTGCCAGCAGTATACAGGGGTGGGGTGATGAAAAACTGTTTTTT. Its protein product is CASSIQGWGDEKLFF.

A note on this clonotype: At one end, the junction sequence differs from germline, possibly due to a read error. The gene calls are TRBV12-3 or TRBV12-4 and TRBJ2-1; D gene unclear. The CDR3 length is 12 residues. In DNA form, the CDR3 reads TGTGCCAACAGTTTCGGGCCCAATGAGCAGTTCTTC. It is translated as CANSFGPNEQFF.

This clonotype occurred a few times. V usage is TRBV15 and J usage is TRBJ2-7, with TRBD2 as a possible D gene (6 bases). Trimming stripped 0 bases from V and 1 base from J, with 10 bases between. The germline CDR1 and CDR2 sequences are LNHNV and YYDKDF (reference sequence). This CDR3 is 15 amino acids long. CDR3 coding DNA: TGTGCCACCAGCAGAGATCGGAGCGGGTCCTACGAGCAGTACTTC. Its translation is CATSRDRSGSYEQYF.

CDR3 nucleotides: TGTGCCAACGGGGGGGGAGGAGATACGCAGTATTTT. This codes for CANGGGGDTQYF. The chain combines TRBV10-3 with TRBJ2-3; 8 nucleotides line up with TRBD2. The CDR3 is 12 residues long. CDR1 ENHRY and CDR2 SYGVKD come from the germline V gene. J lost 5 bases, V lost 10 bases, and 5 bases had no gene match.

CDR3 nucleotides: TGTGCCAGCAGCCAGGACAGCCGCAATCAGCCCCAGCATTTT. Encoded protein: CASSQDSRNQPQHF. The chain employs TRBV7-2 and TRBJ1-5; D is perhaps TRBD1 (6 bases). The V end lost 5 bases, the J end lost 2 bases, and 10 bases lay between the germline ends. The germline gives CDR1 SGHTA, CDR2 FQGNSA. The CDR3 has 14 amino acids. Drawing the rest from reference TRBV7-2 and TRBJ1-5, the complete variable domain is GAGVSQSPSNKVTEKGKDVELRCDPISGHTALYWYRQSLGQGLEFLIYFQGNSAPDKSGLPSDRFSAERTGGSVSTLTIQRTQQEDSAVYLCASSQDSRNQPQHFGDGTRLSIL.

This clonotype was found a few times. This rearrangement joins TRBV20-1 to TRBJ1-1, with 7 bases matching TRBD1. Germline CDR1 DFQATT, CDR2 SNEGSKA (reference sequence). Trimming cost V 0 bases and J 1 base; bases outside gene matches: 8. CDR3 length equals 16 residues. This chain's CDR3 is CSARDPRDSWNTEAFF. The DNA of the CDR3 is TGCAGTGCTAGAGATCCTCGGGACAGCTGGAACACTGAAGCTTTCTTT.

The chain recombines TRBV7-9 with TRBJ2-7; D remains unclear. The CDR3 is 13 residues long. Trimming pared 2 bases from V and 4 bases from J, leaving 9 bases between. The germline gives CDR1 SEHNR, CDR2 FQNEAQ (reference sequence). DNA for the CDR3: TGTGCCAGCAGCTTAAATCCTGGGTACGAGCAGTACTTC. It specifies CASSLNPGYEQYF.

This clonotype has only a few counts. The chain carries TRBV7-9 and TRBJ2-3, with TRBD2 identical over 10 bases. This CDR3 has 15 amino acids. The trim removed 5 bases at V and 0 bases at J, leaving 2 bases unmatched. CDR1 and CDR2 (germline): SEHNR, FQNEAQ (reference sequence). DNA of the CDR3: TGTGCCAGCAGCATGACTAGCGGGAGCACAGATACGCAGTATTTT. It codes for CASSMTSGSTDTQYF.

This clonotype has a handful of counts. The chain employs TRBV4-1 and TRBJ2-7; 10 positions agree with TRBD1. J lost 6 bases, V lost 2 bases, and 7 bases had no gene match. The CDR3 is 15 residues long. CDR1 MGHRA and CDR2 YSYEKL come from the germline V gene. This chain's CDR3 is CASSQPGTGAGEQYF. In DNA, the CDR3 is TGCGCCAGCAGCCAACCCGGGACAGGGGCGGGCGAGCAGTACTTC.

The V call is TRBV10-3, the J call TRBJ1-4, with 11 bases aligning to TRBD1. Germline V gene lookup returns CDR1 ENHRY and CDR2 SYGVKD. The length of the CDR3 is 18 residues. J was trimmed by 0 bases and V by 3 bases; bases with no gene match: 6. The DNA for the CDR3 is TGTGCCATCAGTGAAGGGACAGGGGGACACCCAACTAATGAAAAACTGTTTTTT. Protein product: CAISEGTGGHPTNEKLFF.

This clonotype has more than one count but fewer than ten. The J gene is TRBJ2-1, the V gene TRBV4-3, with 13 bases lining up with TRBD2. Looked up from germline, CDR1 is LGHNA and CDR2 is YSLEER. The junction had 11 bases not matched to a gene; V was cut back by 2 bases and J by 4 bases. The CDR3 loop spans 19 amino acids. The chain's CDR3 is CASSQPGVLTSGGYNEQFF. CDR3 DNA: TGCGCCAGCAGCCAACCGGGAGTCTTGACTAGCGGGGGGTACAATGAGCAGTTCTTC.

This clonotype has just a few counts. This sequence joins TRBV24-1 and TRBJ2-5; 7 nucleotides match TRBD2. CDR1 is KGHDR, CDR2 SFDVKD, per germline. This CDR3 has 16 amino acids. The V and J ends lost 3 bases and 2 bases, in that order; junction bases with no gene match: 8. The CDR3 sequence: CATSDRGRDRQETQYF. DNA for the CDR3: TGTGCCACCAGTGATCGAGGGAGGGATAGGCAAGAGACCCAGTACTTC.

This clonotype came up a few times. The V gene is TRBV5-4, the J gene TRBJ2-1, with a weak D call TRBD2 (6 bases). The CDR3 runs 15 residues. V was clipped by 3 bases and J by 8 bases, with 18 bases between them. Per the germline V gene, CDR1 is SGHNT and CDR2 is YYREEE (reference sequence). DNA of the CDR3: TGTGCCAGCAGCTCCCCGGGACTCCTTAAGGATGAGCAGTTCTTC. Protein sequence: CASSSPGLLKDEQFF.

V gene TRBV7-9 combines with J gene TRBJ2-1; no clear D gene. V shed 4 bases and J shed 5 bases, with 9 bases lying between them. The germline CDR1 and CDR2 sequences are SEHNR and FQNEAQ (reference sequence). The CDR3 sequence is 13 residues long. CDR3 amino acids: CASSSLEDNEQFF. The CDR3 bases are TGTGCCAGCAGCTCCCTCGAGGACAATGAGCAGTTCTTC.

This clonotype was seen a few times. V is TRBV15 and J is TRBJ2-1, with D possibly TRBD2 on 6 matching bases. Germline-derived CDR1 and CDR2 are LNHNV and YYDKDF (reference sequence). V lost 0 bases and J 0 bases, leaving 12 bases between the germline ends. The CDR3 totals 17 residues. In DNA form, the CDR3 reads TGTGCCACCAGCAGAGATTACGGGGGTAGCTCCTACAATGAGCAGTTCTTC. It encodes CATSRDYGGSSYNEQFF.

The chain joins TRBV12-3 or TRBV12-4 to TRBJ2-7; perhaps D is TRBD1 or TRBD2 (5 bases each). V was cut by 7 bases and J by 5 bases, with 18 bases left in between. There are 14 residues in the CDR3. The CDR3 loop reads CASNLLGVIHEQYF. The CDR3 nucleotides are TGTGCCAGCAACCTGTTGGGGGTCATCCACGAGCAGTACTTC.

The chain recombines TRBV9 with TRBJ1-5; the D gene is possibly TRBD1 (6 bases). Deletions cut 4 bases from V and 3 bases from J, with 17 bases between. Germline CDR1 and CDR2: SGDLS and YYNGEE. The CDR3 totals 16 residues. CDR3 amino acids: CASSPTGQEINQPQHF. The CDR3 DNA follows: TGTGCCAGCAGCCCAACAGGGCAAGAAATCAATCAGCCCCAGCATTTT.

This clonotype was seen a handful of times. This may be a read error, as it is one base from a much larger clone. The V gene is TRBV4-2, the J gene TRBJ2-1, with TRBD2 identical over 15 bases. This CDR3 has 18 residues. Looked up from germline, CDR1 is LGHNA and CDR2 is YNFKEQ. This chain's CDR3 is CASSQDGLAGGEYSEQFF. In DNA, the CDR3 is TGTGCCAGCAGCCAAGATGGACTAGCGGGGGGGGAATACAGTGAGCAGTTCTTC.

This rearrangement joins TRBV12-3 or TRBV12-4 to TRBJ1-1; D may be TRBD1 (5 bases). Trimming stripped 6 bases from V and 4 bases from J, with 9 bases between. The CDR3 is 12 residues long. The CDR3 is CASSLGATEAFF. The CDR3 DNA follows: TGTGCCAGCAGCCTCGGGGCCACTGAAGCTTTCTTT.

This clonotype was recorded a few times. This chain uses TRBV11-2 with TRBJ2-3; 9 bases match TRBD1. Germline V lookup: CDR1 SGHAT, CDR2 FQNNGV. Trimming at V came to 5 bases and at J to 3 bases, leaving 3 bases not matched to a gene. The CDR3 length is 14 residues. CDR3 amino acids: CASSRDRVTDTQYF. The CDR3 bases are TGTGCCAGCAGCAGGGACAGGGTGACAGATACGCAGTATTTT.

J is TRBJ1-5 and V is TRBV20-1, with D hard to call. CDR1 is DFQATT and CDR2 is SNEGSKA in the germline V gene (reference sequence). This CDR3 spans 13 amino acids. The V end was cut by 2 bases, the J end by 3 bases, with 8 bases between. CDR3 in DNA: TGCAGTGCTAGACAGGTGAACAATCAGCCCCAGCATTTT. Translation gives CSARQVNNQPQHF.

With regard to this clonotype: An end of the junction does not agree with germline; a read error may underlie this. The CDR3: CASSHGQQETKYF. CDR3 sequence (DNA): TGTGCCAGCAGCCATGGGCAGCAAGAGACCAAGTACTTC. The chain employs TRBV13 and TRBJ2-5; D unclear. Germline loops: CDR1 PRHDT, CDR2 FYEKMQ (reference sequence). The CDR3 is 13 residues long.

A few counts support this clonotype. V is TRBV5-1 and J is TRBJ2-7; perhaps TRBD1 as D (6 bases). This CDR3 is built from 15 residues. Trimming took 3 bases from V and 5 from J, leaving 18 bases between them. Germline CDR1 and CDR2: SGHRS and YFSETQ. The CDR3 loop reads CASSSEQGHEHEQYF. CDR3 DNA sequence: TGCGCCAGCAGCTCAGAACAGGGTCATGAGCACGAGCAGTACTTC.

The V and J genes are TRBV5-4 and TRBJ1-1; D is ambiguous. This CDR3 region has 15 residues. V was trimmed by 0 bases and J by 2 bases, leaving 11 bases between them. Germline CDR1 reads SGHNT; CDR2 reads YYREEE (reference sequence). CDR3 region: CASSLDGPGNTEAFF. For the CDR3, the DNA is TGTGCCAGCAGCTTGGACGGGCCTGGCAACACTGAAGCTTTCTTT.

The chain combines TRBV4-1 with TRBJ2-7; D remains unclear. The V gene's germline CDR1 is MGHRA and CDR2 YSYEKL. The CDR3 spans 13 residues. V lost 0 bases to trimming and J lost 4 bases, with 7 bases between them. The CDR3, as DNA: TGCGCCAGCAGCCAAGACTGGGGTTACGAGCAGTACTTC. Its translation is CASSQDWGYEQYF.

V and J are TRBV6-5 and TRBJ1-6, with D possibly being TRBD1 (5 bases). V lost 0 bases and J 9 bases, leaving 12 bases between the germline ends. This CDR3 is 15 amino acids long. The germline gives CDR1 MNHEY, CDR2 SVGAGI. The CDR3 DNA is TGTGCCAGCAGTTACTCGGAGGGGTTTGGTTCACCCCTCCACTTT. This gives the protein CASSYSEGFGSPLHF.